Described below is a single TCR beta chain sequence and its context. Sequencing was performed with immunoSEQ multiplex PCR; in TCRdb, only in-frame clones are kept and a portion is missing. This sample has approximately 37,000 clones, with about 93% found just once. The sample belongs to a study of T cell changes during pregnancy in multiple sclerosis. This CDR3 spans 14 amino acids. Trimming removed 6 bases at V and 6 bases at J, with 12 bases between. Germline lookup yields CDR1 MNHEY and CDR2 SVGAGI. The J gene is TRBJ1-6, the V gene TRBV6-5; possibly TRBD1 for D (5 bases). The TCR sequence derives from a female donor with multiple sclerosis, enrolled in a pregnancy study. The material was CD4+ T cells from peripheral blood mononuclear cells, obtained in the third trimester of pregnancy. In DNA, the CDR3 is TGTGCCAGCAGGCCGACAGTGACTAATTCACCCCTCCACTTT. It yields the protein CASRPTVTNSPLHF.